A single sample gave rise to the 5 T cell receptor beta chains below, sequenced in a study of cytotoxic CD8 clonotypes in ibrutinib-treated CLL. Sequencing used immunoSEQ multiplex PCR; TCRdb keeps in-frame clones, though not all of them. The sample holds approximately 190,000 clones; 75% to 85% are singletons and the top ten take 10% to 12%. Sequences were derived from PBMCs, sampled after 12 months of ibrutinib treatment. The receptors derive from a human donor with chronic lymphocytic leukemia.

The CDR3 DNA reads as TGCGCCAGCAGCCAAGATCCCGGGGGGAGCTCCTACAATGAGCAGTTCTTC. It is translated as CASSQDPGGSSYNEQFF. The V call is TRBV4-1, the J call TRBJ2-1, with TRBD2 matching over 7 bases. The CDR3 is 17 amino acids. V shed 0 bases, J shed 0 bases, and the junction held 5 bases outside the gene matches. Germline assignment: CDR1 MGHRA and CDR2 YSYEKL.

This chain joins TRBV6-5 and TRBJ1-6, with a possible D match to TRBD1 (5 bases). V was cut by 6 bases and J by 4 bases, with 13 bases left in between. CDR3 length: 15 amino acids. Looked up from germline, CDR1 is MNHEY and CDR2 is SVGAGI. CDR3 residues: CASSPRGVYNSPLHF. The CDR3 coding sequence is TGTGCCAGCAGCCCACGGGGGGTTTATAATTCACCCCTCCACTTT.

In its sample, this clone was seen once. The V gene is TRBV27, the J gene TRBJ2-2; 8 bases agree with TRBD2. CDR1 and CDR2 (germline): MNHEY, SMNVEV (reference sequence). This CDR3 is built from 16 residues. The V gene end was trimmed by 5 bases and the J gene end by 1 base; junction bases not matched to a gene: 6. The CDR3 region is CASSTTLAGNTGELFF. As DNA, the CDR3 is TGTGCCAGCAGTACTACCCTAGCGGGGAACACCGGGGAGCTGTTTTTT.

V and J are TRBV11-2 and TRBJ2-5; D possibly corresponds to TRBD1 (5 bases). V was shortened by 0 bases and J by 5 bases, with 10 bases between the two germline ends. This CDR3 region has 14 residues. Per germline, CDR1 SGHAT and CDR2 FQNNGV. The CDR3 sequence is CASSLDFRVETQYF. CDR3 bases: TGTGCCAGCAGCTTAGACTTCAGGGTGGAGACCCAGTACTTC.

This clone has only a few counts. The chain joins TRBV5-3 to TRBJ2-1; no firm D call. TRBV5-3 is an ORF for which the function is uncertain. Trimming took off 6 bases at V and 8 bases at J, with 15 bases between the two ends. The CDR3 runs to 13 residues. The CDR3 region is CARILRRNHEQFF. The CDR3 DNA sequence: TGTGCCAGAATCCTCCGAAGAAACCATGAGCAGTTCTTC.